The sequence of this T cell receptor (beta chain) was determined in a study of shared clonotypes between healthy human individuals (dated by TCRdb to 2018 to 2021). In the study overall: The cohort included a few men and a couple of women between 18 and 49 years of age. To estimate repertoire size and how much clonotypes are shared between individuals, the study performed deep sequencing of blood TCR repertoires from about five healthy adults. For each donor, three plates each were used for CD4 naive and CD4 memory, two plates were used for CD8 naive, and one plate was used for CD8 memory. Libraries were prepared and TCR repertoires were sequenced by different laboratories using diverse techniques, in order to increase sequencing depth and limit assay-specific biases. Between about 0.8 and 9.5 billion PBMCs per donor were obtained by leukapheresis.

For the CD8 naive samples, CD45RO-negative cells were positively selected for CCR7, yielding a CD45RA+CCR7+ population from which TemRA cells were excluded. Healthy HIV-negative adults with no recently reported acute infections or vaccinations were included as donors. All donors were Caucasian adults living in Nashville, Tennessee, USA. Blood was collected by leukapheresis, and PBMCs were isolated by Ficoll-Histopaque density gradient centrifugation and then cryopreserved in liquid nitrogen vapor phase. Analytical flow cytometry was used to check the purity and quantity of every magnetically sorted T cell population. Genomic DNA was isolated from every sorted fraction and measured by UV absorbance on a Nanodrop 2000c. Results and caveats for the whole study, not just this receptor: Pairwise subsampling led to the expectation that sequencing depth would affect the degree of clonotype sharing among donors. Naive subsets generally had larger estimated clonotype richness than memory subsets. Incomplete sequencing was indicated by rarefaction of sorted-subset datasets, despite the large sequencing depth. Sampling was restricted to blood, and TCR repertoires in tissues likely differ from the TCR repertoires found in blood. Clonotypes shared by all four sorted-subset donors showed higher generation probabilities than non-shared clonotypes. Across a handful of donors, 4.5% to 6.5% of naive CD4, roughly 3.5% of naive CD8, around 2.5% of memory CD4, and under 0.45% of memory CD8 clonotypes were shared. Because the study included only a small number of donors, the genetic and exposure-history diversity represented was limited.

With respect to this clone: The clone's antigen remains unknown. No much larger clone exists at a distance of one base, and base qualities are not known.

Using the deep immunoSEQ assay, multiplex PCR amplified TCR CDR3 regions from genomic DNA. Genomic DNA extracted from each cell subset was distributed evenly over all wells of several immunoSEQ 96-well plates, and each plate served as one replicate. For sorted subsets, 200 to 250 ng genomic DNA, equal to some 28,000 T cell genomes, was loaded into each replicate PCR. Purified libraries were measured with a Qubit 3.0 fluorometer, size-checked on a Bioanalyzer 2100, and measured again with the KAPA Library Quantification kit. Each immunoSEQ 96-well plate was sequenced on its own single-read 150-cycle Illumina NextSeq 550 flow cell. As for how the authors treated the data: The immunoSEQ output contained only junctional sequences without quality scores, so filtering could not match that applied to full-length reads. To assign V/J genes and CDR3, sequences were annotated against IMGT germline references using PyIR, a Python wrapper for IgBLAST v1.9. Reads were removed for weak V/J assignments (E-value above 1e-6), missing CDR3, stop codons, out-of-frame junctions, or ambiguous translated residues. V3J clonotypes were defined as sequences sharing an identical inferred V gene, J gene, and CDR3 amino acid sequence. Percentage overlap between repertoires was calculated by dividing the number of shared unique clonotypes by the size of the smaller repertoire. Three approaches were used to assess repertoire richness: RTK rarefaction, the Chao1 estimator, and Recon v2.1 estimates of unobserved clonotypes. Generation probabilities for all TCRbeta clonotypes obtained by the gDNA method from a handful of donors were computed using OLGA. TCRdb took over this immuneACCESS table, retaining in-frame rearrangements with V and J assigned. Such tables are incomplete; in checked studies, under half of the missing clones stem from an unresolved V gene, and the remainder is unexplained. That table supplies the V and J calls and clone size; D and trimming were determined from the DNA. The sample table records millions of clones; about 94% of these occur just once. The top ten clones comprise approximately 1.2% of the sample.

The CDR1 and CDR2 encoded by the germline V gene are SGHNT and YENEEA. The CDR3 goes from the cysteine to the phenylalanine over 13 residues. Only the CDR3 region is kept as DNA, spanning 39 bases read in frame from base 1. V and J are truncated by 4 bases and 3 bases respectively, leaving an intervening sequence of 10 bases. The chain links TRBV11-3 with TRBJ2-7, with no D gene named confidently. This TCR was sampled from a man between 18 and 35 years old in good health. The sequenced sample consisted of naive CD8+ T cells sorted from blood. The label giving this sample's cell subset or site can be read as: CD45RA+CCR7+. The CDR3 sequence is CASSYMTGYEQYF. The nucleotide sequence reads as follows: TGTGCCAGCAGCTACATGACCGGCTACGAGCAGTACTTC.